This paragraph reports one T cell receptor (beta chain). The antigen remains unidentified. Trimming shortened V by 4 bases and J by 6 bases, and 13 bases separated the two germline ends. The CDR3 extends over 13 amino acids. Per the germline V gene, CDR1 is SGHRS and CDR2 is YFSETQ. A 5'RACE template-switching step, the method used to make TCR cDNA, added a universal primer site and UMIs. Via MiXCR, TCRdb re-called the 5' RACE reads, giving one row per CDR3 protein. The profile shows 620,000 or so distinct CDR3 sequences, about 15% of them singletons. The data were obtained in a study of T cells after yellow fever vaccination. Findings and limits, study-wide: Although most clonotypes did not, a small share appeared in both CD4 and CD8 compartments. It was the secondary response that reached its peak faster, day 5 versus 15, but it was weaker. Post-booster samples contained most primary-vaccination clones (roughly 96% CD4, 70% to 90% CD8).

This rearrangement joins TRBV5-1 to TRBJ1-1; D is undetermined. The TCR sequence derives from a man between 18 and 35 years old who received the YFV17D yellow fever vaccine. The sample in question was PBMCs, obtained 5 days after the first yellow fever vaccination. This chain's CDR3 is CASSPEVVAEAFF. DNA of the CDR3: TGCGCCAGCAGCCCCGAGGTAGTAGCTGAAGCTTTCTTT.